This T cell receptor (beta chain) was recorded in a study of shared clonotypes between healthy human individuals. CD45RO-negative CD8 cells positively selected for CCR7 made up the naive population, which excluded terminally differentiated effector memory CD45RA+ cells. Each subset's genomic DNA was shared equally among a number of immunoSEQ plates. Using immunoSEQ multiplex PCR, the repertoire was profiled, and TCRdb retains in-frame clones only, with some absent. The sample carries about 2.2 million clones, about 93% recorded once. With 4 bases removed from V and 0 bases from J, the gap between germline ends came to 11 bases. The CDR3 has 14 residues. CDR1 and CDR2 from the germline V gene are SGHRS and YFSETQ.

The rearrangement joins TRBV5-1 to TRBJ2-7; either TRBD1 or TRBD2 may supply D (6 bases each). The sample consisted of naive CD8+ T cells from PBMCs. The TCR comes from a man between 18 and 29 years old in good health. Some clones in this sample may be carry-over from other donors' samples. CDR3: CASSPPGASYEQYF. The CDR3 DNA reads TGCGCCAGCAGCCCCCCGGGGGCCTCCTACGAGCAGTACTTC.